This T cell receptor beta chain is from a study of blood T cell repertoires in COVID-19. The CDR3 consists of 15 residues. Germline-derived CDR1 and CDR2 are MNHEY and SMNVEV (reference sequence). Trimming cost V 5 bases and J 2 bases; bases outside gene matches: 6. Libraries were prepared by immunoSEQ multiplex PCR; TCRdb keeps only in-frame clonotypes and omits some of them. Of some 50,000 clones in the sample, around 79% were seen once. The sequenced material came from peripheral blood. This sequence joins TRBV27 and TRBJ2-3; 8 bases agree with TRBD1. The clonotype comes from a human donor in a cohort sampled during active COVID-19. CDR3 nucleotides: TGTGCCAGCAGTCCTCGACAGGGGATCACAGATACGCAGTATTTT. Translation gives CASSPRQGITDTQYF.